Presented here are 25 T cell receptor beta chains from one specimen sequenced in a study of CD8+CD57+ T cells in acquired aplastic anemia. It was patients with CD8+CD57+ cell expansion by flow cytometry who were chosen for sequencing. Researchers used genomic DNA as the template to profile TCR beta VDJ and CDR3. TCRdb re-analysed the reads in MiXCR, keeping a single row per CDR3 protein. The repertoire includes about 180,000 distinct CDR3 sequences, 45% to 55% of them detected once, and roughly 1.1% sits in the top ten. The sample taken for sequencing was sorted CD4+, CD8+, or CD8+CD57+ T cells (not recorded which) from PBMCs. These receptors originate from a human donor with aplastic anemia.

V gene TRBV5-4 combines with J gene TRBJ2-1; 8 bases match TRBD2. CDR3 length equals 15 residues. Trimming took 3 bases from V and 6 from J; bases not matched to a gene: 8. Germline CDR1 reads SGHNT; CDR2 reads YYREEE (reference sequence). The CDR3 bases are TGTGCCAGCAGCTCCTCTAGCGGGCTCGGCAATGAGCAGTTCTTC. It encodes CASSSSSGLGNEQFF.

This clonotype occurred once. The chain recombines TRBV4-2 with TRBJ2-2, with D possibly TRBD2 on 6 matching bases. Germline V gene sequence: CDR1 LGHNA, CDR2 YNFKEQ. V shed 6 bases and J shed 7 bases, with 15 bases lying between them. The CDR3 has 14 amino acids. CDR3 protein: CASSPEASVGELFF. In nucleotides, the CDR3 is TGTGCCAGCAGTCCCGAGGCTAGCGTCGGGGAGCTGTTTTTT.

A note on this clonotype: Since the CDR3 does not end with the conserved phenylalanine or tryptophan, this likely comes from a read error. The chain employs TRBV10-3 and TRBJ1-5; D ambiguous. Germline loops: CDR1 ENHRY, CDR2 SYGVKD. Between the trimmed V and J ends, which lost 3 bases and 9 bases, there was a span of 6 bases. This CDR3 has 11 residues. The CDR3: CAISESRPQHL. The DNA for the CDR3 is TGTGCCATCAGTGAATCCAGGCCCCAGCATCTT.

This clonotype was counted many times. The chain has TRBV5-1 and TRBJ2-7; D is undetermined. Germline V CDR1 and CDR2: SGHRS, YFSETQ. With 0 bases removed from V and 0 bases from J, the gap between germline ends came to 10 bases. The CDR3 has 15 amino acids. The CDR3 sequence is CASSLVGYFSYEQYF. The DNA of the CDR3 is TGCGCCAGCAGCTTGGTTGGCTACTTCTCCTACGAGCAGTACTTC.

The chain links TRBV13 to TRBJ2-7; no reliable D call. The germline V gene has CDR1 PRHDT and CDR2 FYEKMQ (reference sequence). V was trimmed by 3 bases and J by 5 bases, leaving 17 bases between them. This CDR3 contains 15 residues. The CDR3 reads CASSLVSSRANEQYF. CDR3 nucleotide sequence: TGTGCCAGCAGCTTGGTGTCCAGTCGGGCCAACGAGCAGTACTTC.

For this clonotype: The junction shows a germline mismatch at one end, possibly a read error. This chain links TRBV11-1 with TRBJ2-2; tentatively, D is TRBD2 (5 bases). The CDR3 is 16 amino acids. Germline loops: CDR1 SGHAT, CDR2 FQDESV (reference sequence). The CDR3 nucleotides are TGTGCCAACAGCTCCCCGACTATCCTTAACACCGGGGAGCTGTTTTTT. Its protein product is CANSSPTILNTGELFF.

V usage is TRBV19 and J usage is TRBJ1-1, with D uncertain. The V gene's germline CDR1 is LNHDA and CDR2 SQIVND (reference sequence). CDR3 size: 14 residues. The ends were cut back, 1 base at V and 3 bases at J, with 9 bases in the middle. The DNA for the CDR3 is TGTGCCAGTAGTATAGGTAGAGGCGACACTGAAGCTTTCTTT. It encodes CASSIGRGDTEAFF.

The rearrangement uses TRBV29-1 and TRBJ2-5, with 8 bases identical to TRBD1. Germline V gives CDR1 SQVTM, CDR2 ANQGSEA. This CDR3 spans 13 amino acids. With V trimmed by 6 bases and J by 0 bases, 3 bases remained unmatched. CDR3 DNA sequence: TGCAGCGTAACGGACAGGGACCAAGAGACCCAGTACTTC. Amino acids: CSVTDRDQETQYF.

The chain employs TRBV3-1 and TRBJ2-5; 14 positions match TRBD2. The CDR3 totals 17 residues. V was clipped by 4 bases and J by 4 bases; unmatched bases: 8. Germline lookup yields CDR1 LGHDT and CDR2 YNNKEL (reference sequence). The CDR3 sequence: CASSPGLAGGTPETQYF. The CDR3 bases are TGTGCCAGCAGCCCCGGACTAGCGGGGGGTACTCCAGAGACCCAGTACTTC.

Concerning this clonotype itself: A read error is possible here, since a much larger clone lies one base away. The genes are TRBV10-3 and TRBJ1-1; D gene ambiguous. The CDR3 runs to 15 residues. In germline, CDR1 is ENHRY, CDR2 SYGVKD. In DNA form, the CDR3 reads TGTGCCAGCAGTTACGCCACCTCCGCGTACGCTGAAGCTTTCTTT. Protein product: CASSYATSAYAEAFF.

The genes are TRBV20-1 and TRBJ2-3; D is ambiguous. Germline CDR1 and CDR2: DFQATT and SNEGSKA (reference sequence). Trimming cost V 5 bases and J 2 bases, with 14 bases left between them. The CDR3 contains 14 residues. The chain's CDR3 is CSAFARISTDTQYF. Here the CDR3 DNA reads TGCAGTGCTTTCGCTAGGATTTCCACAGATACGCAGTATTTT.

The chain recombines TRBV10-3 with TRBJ1-6; weak D call: TRBD1 (6 bases). The germline gives CDR1 ENHRY, CDR2 SYGVKD. The CDR3 runs 14 residues. V dropped 11 bases and J dropped 5 bases, with 16 bases sitting between them. CDR3 residues: CAASKGGDNSPLHF. CDR3 in DNA: TGTGCCGCCTCTAAGGGGGGGGATAATTCACCCCTCCACTTT.

The chain couples TRBV11-2 to TRBJ2-3; 10 nucleotides agree with TRBD2. The CDR3 totals 15 residues. Losses at the gene ends were 1 base for V and 3 bases for J; bases not matched to a gene: 1. Germline V CDR1 and CDR2: SGHAT, FQNNGV. CDR3 nucleotides: TGTGCCAGCAGCTTAGTTAGCGGGAGGACAGATACGCAGTATTTT. It encodes CASSLVSGRTDTQYF.

This clonotype appeared once. The chain links TRBV20-1 to TRBJ2-5; 11 bases line up with TRBD2. The trim removed 3 bases at V and 5 bases at J, leaving 2 bases unmatched. Germline-derived CDR1 and CDR2 are DFQATT and SNEGSKA (reference sequence). There are 13 residues in the CDR3. This CDR3 is CSASASGGETQYF. The CDR3 DNA sequence: TGCAGTGCTAGTGCTAGCGGGGGGGAGACCCAGTACTTC.

As to this clonotype: A much larger clone lies a single base off, so this may be a read error. V gene TRBV6-1 combines with J gene TRBJ2-1; 7 bases line up with TRBD2. The CDR3 extends over 13 amino acids. Per germline, CDR1 MNHNS and CDR2 SASEGT. Trimming cost V 8 bases and J 9 bases; bases outside gene matches: 10. The CDR3 nucleotides are TGTGCCAGCCACGGACTAGTTACGAGTGAGCAGTTCTTC. This sequence encodes CASHGLVTSEQFF.

The chain has TRBV12-3 or TRBV12-4 and TRBJ1-3; no definite D call. The ends were cut back, 2 bases at V and 8 bases at J, with 7 bases in the middle. This CDR3 is 12 amino acids long. The CDR3: CASSLSRHTIYF. CDR3 sequence (DNA): TGTGCCAGCAGTTTATCACGTCACACCATATATTTT.

This clonotype was detected many times. V usage is TRBV19 and J usage is TRBJ2-3, with TRBD2 matching 7 bases. Trimming took 1 base from V and 6 from J; bases not matched to a gene: 7. This CDR3 comprises 15 residues. Germline V lookup: CDR1 LNHDA, CDR2 SQIVND (reference sequence). The CDR3, as DNA: TGTGCCAGTAGTATAGGTACTTTGGGGGGGGATACGCAGTATTTT. Protein product: CASSIGTLGGDTQYF.

This clonotype was seen repeatedly, ten times or more. The chain links TRBV10-3 to TRBJ1-5; no clear D gene. CDR1 and CDR2 from the germline V gene are ENHRY and SYGVKD. V was pared by 8 bases and J by 4 bases, with 12 bases between. CDR3 length: 13 residues. As DNA, the CDR3 is TGTGCCATCGGTACTACTGGGAATCAGCCCCAGCATTTT. It translates to CAIGTTGNQPQHF.

This clonotype was detected ten times or more. V usage is TRBV20-1 and J usage is TRBJ1-3, with D uncertain. V lost 6 bases and J lost 7, with 13 bases in between. Germline CDR1 and CDR2: DFQATT and SNEGSKA (reference sequence). CDR3 length equals 12 residues. CDR3 nucleotides: TGCAGTGCCGGACTTAGTGGGAACACCATATATTTT. Translated: CSAGLSGNTIYF.

This chain joins TRBV7-1 and TRBJ2-1, with D maybe TRBD1 (5 bases). TRBV7-1 is placed among ORFs of uncertain function. CDR3 length equals 18 residues. V gave up 3 bases and J gave up 5 bases, with 23 bases separating them. The CDR3 region has the DNA TGTGCCAGCAGCTCCCAGACGAGTAGGGGATACTATAACAATGAGCAGTTCTTC. It codes for CASSSQTSRGYYNNEQFF.

The rearrangement joins TRBV5-4 to TRBJ1-2, with D unclear. The germline CDR1 and CDR2 sequences are SGHNT and YYREEE (reference sequence). Trimming removed 0 bases from V and 2 bases from J, with 14 bases in between. CDR3 length: 16 residues. This CDR3 reads CASSLANRGGNYGYTF. CDR3 coding DNA: TGTGCCAGCAGCTTGGCCAACCGGGGTGGGAACTATGGCTACACCTTC.

This clonotype was seen just once. The CDR3 ends on some other residue instead of the conserved phenylalanine or tryptophan, so this is likely a read error. The chain employs TRBV12-3 or TRBV12-4 and TRBJ1-2; D might be TRBD1 (5 bases). There are 16 residues in the CDR3. The CDR3 is CASSLVGTGVNHGYTL. The CDR3 coding sequence is TGTGCCAGCAGTTTAGTCGGGACCGGAGTTAACCATGGCTACACCCTC.

The J gene is TRBJ1-1, the V gene TRBV6-2 or TRBV6-3; TRBD1 matches 9 bases. This CDR3 contains 18 residues. Germline loops: CDR1 MNHEY, CDR2 SVGEGT. V was pared by 0 bases and J by 11 bases, with 19 bases of the junction left unmatched. The CDR3 loop is CASSYSVDGPGQGRRAFF. In DNA, the CDR3 is TGTGCCAGCAGTTACTCAGTGGACGGTCCGGGACAGGGAAGAAGGGCTTTCTTT.

On this clonotype itself: This may come from a read error, since a much larger clone is one base off. The V call is TRBV5-1, the J call TRBJ2-1, with TRBD2 matching 9 bases. The CDR3 totals 15 residues. CDR1 is SGHRS and CDR2 is YFSETQ in the germline V gene. The CDR3 DNA is TGCGCCAGCAGCTTTAGCGGGAGCTCCTACAATCAGCAGTTCTTC. Protein sequence: CASSFSGSSYNQQFF. Based on the CDR3 plus reference TRBV5-1 and TRBJ2-1, the full variable domain is KAGVTQTPRYLIKTRGQQVTLSCSPISGHRSVSWYQQTPGQGLQFLFEYFSETQRNKGNFPGRFSGRQFSNSRSEMNVSTLELGDSALYLCASSFSGSSYNQQFFGPGTRLTVL.

The chain is built from TRBV10-2 and TRBJ1-6; D might be TRBD1 (5 bases). Germline V gives CDR1 WSHSY, CDR2 SAAADI. V dropped 0 bases and J dropped 7 bases, with 13 bases sitting between them. The CDR3 has 16 residues. CDR3 amino acids: CASSESSRVVNSPLHF. CDR3 bases: TGCGCCAGCAGTGAGTCTTCCAGGGTAGTGAATTCACCCCTCCACTTT.